The present T cell receptor beta chain was sequenced within a study of CXCR3-negative and CXCR3-positive naive CD8 T cells. The CDR3 contains 12 residues. Germline CDR1 is SQVTM and CDR2 is ANQGSEA. It was by 5' RACE with UMI labels that the TRB cDNA libraries were prepared. Reanalyzing the 5' RACE reads, TCRdb keeps one entry per CDR3 protein, without DNA. Listed are around 140,000 distinct CDR3 sequences; 0.29% falls within the top ten. The receptor was isolated from a human donor in good health. Some clones in this sample may be carry-over from other donors' samples. This rearrangement joins TRBV29-1 to TRBJ2-7; absent DNA, TCRdb's TRBD1 call cannot be checked. Input material: naive CXCR3- CD8+ T cells from blood. Indicated subset: CD45RO-CCR7+CD27+CD95- naive CD8+ T cells lacking CXCR3 (TNR3-). The CDR3 protein is CSGLDRNYEQYF.